These 11 T cell receptor beta chains came from one sample sequenced in a study of CD8+ T cells in alopecia areata. Regarding treatment: oral pan-JAK inhibitor, 5-10 mg twice daily. The sequencing template was cDNA reverse transcribed from extracted RNA. Method: immunoSEQ multiplex PCR; TCRdb's copy keeps in-frame clones and lacks some. This table holds 190,000 or so clones, 58% found once. The specimen was CD4+ T cells sorted from blood, collected at week 24, from a patient treated with tofacitinib. The receptors were sampled from a human donor with alopecia areata.

The chain links TRBV4-3 to TRBJ2-5, with a tentative D call TRBD1 (6 bases). CDR1 LGHNA and CDR2 YSLEER come from the germline V gene. The CDR3 spans 22 residues. V was pared by 0 bases and J by 3 bases, with 32 bases between. Here the CDR3 DNA reads TGCGCCAGCAGCCAAGAGCTAACCAGGGGCTTGGGCCTCGCGTCCAGTGAAGAGACCCAGTACTTC. Translating gives CASSQELTRGLGLASSEETQYF.

The rearrangement joins TRBV6-6 to TRBJ2-5, with TRBD2 as a possible D gene (6 bases). The CDR3 is 16 residues long. Between the trimmed V and J ends, which lost 4 bases and 2 bases, there was a span of 17 bases. Germline V gives CDR1 MNHNY, CDR2 SVGAGI (reference sequence). The CDR3 bases are TGTGCCAGCAGTTCATACCCGGACTACGGACAAGAGACCCAGTACTTC. Its protein product is CASSSYPDYGQETQYF.

This chain links TRBV10-3 with TRBJ2-6; no clear D gene. Germline CDR1 is ENHRY and CDR2 is SYGVKD. The CDR3 extends over 14 amino acids. V shed 6 bases and J shed 0 bases, with 6 bases lying between them. The CDR3 loop reads CAISSSSGANVLTF. CDR3 in DNA: TGTGCCATCAGCAGCAGCTCTGGGGCCAACGTCCTGACTTTC.

The count of this clone is one. The V call is TRBV6-1, the J call TRBJ1-6; no firm D call. Germline loops: CDR1 MNHNS, CDR2 SASEGT. This CDR3 region has 13 residues. The V gene lost 6 bases and the J gene lost 7 bases, with 10 bases spanning the gap. CDR3 DNA: TGTGCCAGCAGAACAGTGGTAAATTCACCCCTCCACTTT. This codes for CASRTVVNSPLHF.

The gene calls are TRBV4-1 and TRBJ1-1; 8 nucleotides agree with TRBD1. CDR1 is MGHRA, CDR2 YSYEKL, per germline. V gave up 1 base and J gave up 6 bases; unmatched junction bases: 7. The CDR3 has 15 amino acids. Written as DNA, the CDR3 is TGCGCCAGCAGCCAAGGGGACAGGTTCGCATCTGAAGCTTTCTTT. It codes for CASSQGDRFASEAFF.

This chain joins TRBV5-4 and TRBJ2-3, with TRBD2 identical over 10 bases. Trimming removed 4 bases from V and 4 bases from J; junction bases left unmatched: 6. CDR1 is SGHNT, CDR2 YYREEE, per germline (reference sequence). The CDR3 runs 15 residues. CDR3 nucleotides: TGTGCCAGCAGCCCCGGACTAGCGGATCCAGATACGCAGTATTTT. Its protein product is CASSPGLADPDTQYF. Based on the CDR3 plus reference TRBV5-4 and TRBJ2-3, the full variable domain is ETGVTQSPTHLIKTRGQQVTLRCSSQSGHNTVSWYQQALGQGPQFIFQYYREEENGRGNFPPRFSGLQFPNYSSELNVNALELDDSALYLCASSPGLADPDTQYFGPGTRLTVL.

This clone was observed a handful of times. V usage is TRBV18 and J usage is TRBJ1-2, with unresolved D. The germline V and J ends were trimmed by 3 bases and 2 bases, with 16 bases remaining between them. The CDR3 is 16 amino acids. From germline, CDR1 is KGHSH and CDR2 LQKENI. The CDR3 DNA sequence: TGTGCCAGCTCACCCAATGCGGTCTCGGGAAACTATGGCTACACCTTC. Translation: CASSPNAVSGNYGYTF.

J is TRBJ2-2 and V is TRBV29-1, with TRBD1 matching over 7 bases. Germline loops: CDR1 SQVTM, CDR2 ANQGSEA. The CDR3 runs to 14 residues. V lost 6 bases and J lost 4; bases outside the gene matches: 8. CDR3 protein: CSVRDPGGTGELFF. The CDR3 nucleotides are TGCAGCGTCCGCGACCCAGGGGGCACCGGGGAGCTGTTTTTT.

In its sample, this clone was seen once. The chain uses TRBV9 and TRBJ1-6, with 9 bases matching TRBD1. Germline V lookup: CDR1 SGDLS, CDR2 YYNGEE. The V gene end was trimmed by 8 bases and the J gene end by 6 bases; junction bases not matched to a gene: 6. This CDR3 is 14 amino acids long. The CDR3 reads CASTGGVRNSPLHF. The CDR3 DNA is TGTGCCAGTACAGGGGGCGTCCGTAATTCACCCCTCCACTTT. The full variable domain, completed using reference TRBV9 and TRBJ1-6, is DSGVTQTPKHLITATGQRVTLRCSPRSGDLSVYWYQQSLDQGLQFLIQYYNGEERAKGNILERFSAQQFPDLHSELNLSSLELGDSALYFCASTGGVRNSPLHFGNGTRLTVT.

The chain recombines TRBV27 with TRBJ1-3; D is ambiguous. V shed 3 bases and J shed 5 bases, with 2 bases lying between them. The V gene's germline CDR1 is MNHEY and CDR2 SMNVEV (reference sequence). This CDR3 comprises 11 residues. CDR3 residues: CASSFRNTIYF. CDR3 in DNA: TGTGCCAGCAGTTTCAGAAACACCATATATTTT.

The CDR3 reads CAWSYHGDNQPQHF. The DNA of the CDR3 is TGTGCCTGGAGTTATCACGGAGACAATCAGCCCCAGCATTTT. The rearrangement links TRBV30 to TRBJ1-5; D not certain. This CDR3 comprises 14 residues. CDR1 GTSNPN and CDR2 SVGIG come from the germline V gene (reference sequence). V shed 2 bases and J shed 3 bases, with 11 bases lying between them.